One and the same sample provided the 3 T cell receptor beta chains below, sequenced in a study of response to subunit inactivated influenza vaccine. Using its own MiXCR run on the RT-PCR reads, TCRdb lists one record per CDR3 protein. Altogether roughly 500,000 distinct CDR3 sequences are present, about 17% being singletons, with the ten largest covering 3%. The sample in question was CD4+ T cells sorted from PBMCs, obtained around 2 years after vaccination. All receptors derive from a man between 45 and 75 years old who received an inactivated influenza vaccine.

The CDR3 DNA reads as TGTGCCATCAGTGAGGGCATATCCAAAAACATTCAGTACTTC. Protein sequence: CAISEGISKNIQYF. The rearrangement links TRBV10-3 to TRBJ2-4; D is ambiguous. Trimming took 2 bases from V and 2 from J, leaving 7 bases between them. This CDR3 region has 14 residues. In germline, CDR1 is ENHRY, CDR2 SYGVKD.

J is TRBJ1-1 and V is TRBV28; TRBD1 might be the D (6 bases). This CDR3 is 13 amino acids long. Per the germline V gene, CDR1 is MDHEN and CDR2 is SYDVKM. The ends were cut back, 1 base at V and 10 bases at J, with 13 bases in the middle. CDR3 coding DNA: TGTGCCAGCAGTTTATATAACAGGGTTCGAGCTTTCTTT. This codes for CASSLYNRVRAFF.

The V gene is TRBV2, the J gene TRBJ2-1, with TRBD2 matching 8 bases. The CDR3 has 14 amino acids. V lost 10 bases to trimming and J lost 4 bases; unmatched junction nucleotides: 9. The germline V gene has CDR1 SNHLY and CDR2 FYNNEI. CDR3: CATSGSGAYNEQFF. CDR3 DNA sequence: TGTGCCACCTCGGGTAGCGGGGCTTACAATGAGCAGTTCTTC.